Included here is one T cell receptor (beta chain) sequence, with context. This specimen comes from a study of blood T cell repertoires in COVID-19. At the level of the study: Both acute and convalescent COVID-19 samples were obtained from the United States, Italy and Spain. From T cells, B-cell-depleted T cells, or PBMCs came the material, which was cDNA or gDNA.

The V gene's germline CDR1 is KGHDR and CDR2 SFDVKD. Trimming removed 1 base from V and 1 base from J, with 11 bases in between. The CDR3 length is 16 residues. Original processing methods: Scientists estimated how many nucleated cells there were by amplifying reference gene primers. Measured with immunoSEQ multiplex PCR; TCRdb has only the in-frame clones, and not every one. Clone size and the V and J calls come from that table; the DNA yielded D and trimming. The profile shows about 250,000 clones, about 73% of them singletons. The chain couples TRBV24-1 to TRBJ2-3; D may be TRBD1 (6 bases). The sequencing sample was made of peripheral blood. The source is a woman at least 80 years old with acute or convalescent COVID-19. The CDR3 DNA reads as TGTGCCACCAGTGATTTCGACAGGTCGGGCACAGATACGCAGTATTTT. Protein: CATSDFDRSGTDTQYF.